This entry lists 16 T cell receptor beta chains sequenced from one sample in a study of human T cells and chemical hapten exposure. The time point denotes: patch test 3, about 24 weeks after DPC sensitization. Treatment defined: therapeutic diphenylcyclopropenone sensitization with weekly scalp DPC. One entry per CDR3 protein, called by TCRdb with MiXCR from the RACE reads. The repertoire has 150,000 to 200,000 distinct CDR3 sequences, approximately 24% of them found once; the top ten carry over 2%. This specimen was whole blood, taken in connection with sensitization to the hapten diphenylcyclopropenone (DPC). The receptors derive from a woman between 40 and 55 years old with alopecia areata. Some clones in this sample may be carry-over from other donors' samples.

The table lists this clonotype with a few counts. The chain joins TRBV12-3 or TRBV12-4 to TRBJ2-5, with 13 bases matching TRBD2. CDR3 length equals 15 residues. V trimming: 4 bases; J trimming: 7 bases; junction bases outside the gene matches: 6. CDR3 region: CASSSGLAGVGTQYF. The CDR3 nucleotides read TGTGCCAGCAGTTCCGGACTAGCGGGAGTGGGGACCCAGTACTTC.

This clonotype was counted between two and nine times. V usage is TRBV5-1 and J usage is TRBJ1-3; 7 bases agree with TRBD1. Germline CDR1 and CDR2: SGHRS and YFSETQ. V shed 4 bases and J 0 bases; nucleotides not matched to a gene: 7. The length of the CDR3 is 16 residues. The CDR3 region is CASSRGGQISGNTIYF. The CDR3 nucleotides read TGCGCCAGCAGCCGGGGGGGACAGATCTCTGGAAACACCATATATTTT.

This clonotype was seen many times. The chain joins TRBV28 to TRBJ2-7; TRBD1 matches at 8 bases. The CDR3 length is 14 residues. J was trimmed by 3 bases and V by 8 bases; bases with no gene match: 9. From germline, CDR1 is MDHEN and CDR2 SYDVKM. The CDR3 nucleotides read TGTGCCAGCCTGACACAGGGGGGCTTCTACGAGCAGTACTTC. This translates into CASLTQGGFYEQYF.

This clonotype was counted a few times. The chain employs TRBV29-1 and TRBJ2-2; TRBD1 is a possible D gene (6 bases). The ends were cut back, 2 bases at V and 3 bases at J, with 7 bases in the middle. Germline loops: CDR1 SQVTM, CDR2 ANQGSEA. The CDR3 totals 13 residues. The CDR3 sequence is CSVEPGDTGELFF. The CDR3 nucleotides read TGCAGCGTTGAACCAGGGGACACCGGGGAGCTGTTTTTT.

The rearrangement links TRBV6-5 to TRBJ2-7; possible D gene TRBD2, 6 bases. The CDR3 extends over 13 amino acids. Trimming pared 8 bases from V and 2 bases from J, leaving 13 bases between. Germline V gives CDR1 MNHEY, CDR2 SVGAGI. For the CDR3, the DNA is TGTGCCAGCTCTGACGGGGGACCCTACGAGCAGTACTTC. This gives the protein CASSDGGPYEQYF.

In DNA form, the CDR3 reads TGCGCCAGCAGCTCCCAGGGGGCTAATATGAACACTGAAGCTTTCTTT. It is translated as CASSSQGANMNTEAFF. The chain combines TRBV5-1 with TRBJ1-1; TRBD1 agrees at 8 bases. V was pared by 3 bases and J by 0 bases, with 7 bases of the junction left unmatched. The CDR3 contains 16 residues. Germline V gene lookup returns CDR1 SGHRS and CDR2 YFSETQ.

This clonotype was seen more than once but under ten times. The CDR3 nucleotides are TGTGCCAGCAGCCAAGTTGCGACAGGGGAAGCTTTCTTT. Translation: CASSQVATGEAFF. V usage is TRBV3-1 and J usage is TRBJ1-1; 7 nucleotides align to TRBD1. The CDR3 is made up of 13 amino acids. V lost 1 base, J lost 8 bases, and 4 bases stayed unmatched. Germline V lookup: CDR1 LGHDT, CDR2 YNNKEL (reference sequence).

The chain joins TRBV7-9 to TRBJ1-1; no definite D call. The CDR3 has 12 residues. From germline, CDR1 is SEHNR and CDR2 FQNEAQ (reference sequence). V gave up 5 bases and J gave up 7 bases, with 11 bases separating them. Here the CDR3 DNA reads TGTGCCAGCAGCACCTGGACCCGTGAAGCTTTCTTT. This codes for CASSTWTREAFF.

This clonotype came up a few times. The rearrangement uses TRBV6-5 and TRBJ1-1, with TRBD1 matching 12 bases. Germline loops: CDR1 MNHEY, CDR2 SVGAGI. The CDR3 length is 15 residues. V lost 5 bases and J lost 7; bases outside the gene matches: 8. The CDR3 sequence is CASSAGTGGGGEAFF. For the CDR3, the DNA is TGTGCCAGCAGTGCCGGGACAGGGGGCGGGGGTGAAGCTTTCTTT.

The J gene is TRBJ2-7, the V gene TRBV6-1; D gene uncertain. CDR1 and CDR2 from the germline V gene are MNHNS and SASEGT. The V gene lost 1 base and the J gene lost 2 bases, with 12 bases spanning the gap. The CDR3 extends over 15 amino acids. The CDR3 sequence is CASSEGPPGPYEQYF. CDR3 in DNA: TGTGCCAGCAGTGAAGGGCCCCCTGGGCCCTACGAGCAGTACTTC.

The CDR3 is CAWSYGATNTGELFF. For the CDR3, the DNA is TGTGCCTGGAGCTACGGCGCTACGAACACCGGGGAGCTGTTTTTT. The rearrangement links TRBV30 to TRBJ2-2; D is ambiguous. The CDR3 has 15 residues. Deletions cut 3 bases from V and 0 bases from J, with 11 bases between. Germline loops: CDR1 GTSNPN, CDR2 SVGIG (reference sequence).

V is TRBV9 and J is TRBJ2-3, with 15 bases fitting TRBD2. This CDR3 region has 19 residues. Germline V gives CDR1 SGDLS, CDR2 YYNGEE. The V segment lost 3 bases and the J segment 4 bases; nucleotides outside the gene matches: 12. The chain's CDR3 is CASSGTSGRARSGSDTQYF. The CDR3 region has the DNA TGTGCCAGCAGCGGGACTAGCGGGAGGGCTCGGTCGGGCTCAGATACGCAGTATTTT.

A few counts support this clonotype. The chain links TRBV28 to TRBJ1-4; 8 bases agree with TRBD1. The trim removed 5 bases at V and 8 bases at J, leaving 7 bases unmatched. The germline V gene has CDR1 MDHEN and CDR2 SYDVKM. The CDR3 is made up of 14 amino acids. CDR3 coding DNA: TGTGCCAGCAGTCTGACAGGGGCGGGGGAAAAACTGTTTTTT. Amino acid sequence: CASSLTGAGEKLFF.

The rearrangement links TRBV28 to TRBJ2-1; tentatively, D is TRBD1 (6 bases). The CDR3 has 14 amino acids. Germline loops: CDR1 MDHEN, CDR2 SYDVKM. V dropped 6 bases and J dropped 8 bases, with 17 bases sitting between them. The CDR3 DNA is TGTGCCAGCAGAGGGGGTTTTTGGAACCATGAGCAGTTCTTC. This codes for CASRGGFWNHEQFF.

This clonotype came up a few times. J is TRBJ2-5 and V is TRBV20-1; TRBD1 aligns across 10 bases. V lost 3 bases and J lost 6; bases outside the gene matches: 10. The CDR3 has 15 residues. Germline assignment: CDR1 DFQATT and CDR2 SNEGSKA (reference sequence). The CDR3 loop is CSASRGTGVLQTQYF. As DNA, the CDR3 is TGCAGTGCTAGTCGAGGGACAGGGGTTCTCCAGACCCAGTACTTC.

The chain carries TRBV12-3 or TRBV12-4 and TRBJ2-1; no reliable D call. The CDR3 totals 17 residues. V lost 6 bases and J lost 2, with 20 bases in between. This CDR3 reads CASSHAPGSGPYNEQFF. CDR3 in DNA: TGTGCCAGCAGCCATGCCCCGGGCTCCGGACCCTACAATGAGCAGTTCTTC.